These 8 T cell receptor beta chains share one sample of origin, sequenced in a study of control samples from healthy donors and cancer patients. Repertoires were generated with immunoSEQ multiplex PCR, while TCRdb's copy carries only in-frame clones and drops some. Altogether about 160,000 clones are present, approximately 90% being singletons, with the ten largest covering around 13%. The sample comprised blood. These receptors all stem from a man aged 25-45 years in good health.

This rearrangement joins TRBV11-1 to TRBJ2-1; 7 bases fit TRBD1. This CDR3 is 14 amino acids long. The germline gives CDR1 SGHAT, CDR2 FQDESV (reference sequence). V was pared by 4 bases and J by 2 bases, with 2 bases of the junction left unmatched. The CDR3 nucleotides read TGTGCCAGCAGCTGGACAGGCGCCTACAATGAGCAGTTCTTC. Translated: CASSWTGAYNEQFF.

This chain uses TRBV10-3 with TRBJ1-2; D is perhaps TRBD1 (5 bases). There are 15 residues in the CDR3. CDR1 is ENHRY, CDR2 SYGVKD, per germline. Trimming took 0 bases from V and 8 from J, leaving 16 bases between them. CDR3 residues: CAISESVGAAGGYTF. CDR3 bases: TGTGCCATCAGTGAGTCCGTAGGGGCCGCTGGAGGCTACACCTTC.

This clone was found once. The V gene is TRBV2, the J gene TRBJ2-2; the D is unclear. The V gene lost 8 bases and the J gene lost 0 bases, with 10 bases spanning the gap. CDR1 is SNHLY and CDR2 is FYNNEI in the germline V gene. CDR3 length equals 14 residues. This CDR3 reads CASEPPTNTGELFF. The CDR3 nucleotides read TGTGCCAGCGAACCTCCTACGAACACCGGGGAGCTGTTTTTT.

There are a few counts of this clone. V gene TRBV25-1 combines with J gene TRBJ1-6, with D possibly being TRBD1 (5 bases). The germline CDR1 and CDR2 sequences are MGHDK and SYGVNS. This CDR3 is 15 amino acids long. Trimming took off 5 bases at V and 7 bases at J, with 15 bases between the two ends. In nucleotides, the CDR3 is TGTGCCAGCAGTCGGGGCGGGGGGTCAAATTCACCCCTCCACTTT. Translated: CASSRGGGSNSPLHF.

This chain connects TRBV4-1 to TRBJ1-5, with D unresolved. The V and J ends lost 0 bases and 7 bases respectively, with 13 bases between them. Germline V gene data show CDR1 as MGHRA and CDR2 as YSYEKL. There are 15 residues in the CDR3. CDR3 in DNA: TGCGCCAGCAGCCAAGAGTACCCAAACCGGCAGCCCCAGCATTTT. Translated: CASSQEYPNRQPQHF.

The chain couples TRBV6-5 to TRBJ2-5, with D perhaps matching TRBD2 (6 bases). The V gene lost 0 bases and the J gene lost 2 bases, with 13 bases spanning the gap. Germline CDR1 and CDR2: MNHEY and SVGAGI. The CDR3 loop spans 16 amino acids. CDR3 in DNA: TGTGCCAGCAGTTACTCGACGACTAGTTTACAAGAGACCCAGTACTTC. It yields the protein CASSYSTTSLQETQYF.

This chain uses TRBV5-1 with TRBJ2-2; 13 positions match TRBD2. CDR3 size: 17 residues. Germline loops: CDR1 SGHRS, CDR2 YFSETQ. After removal of 3 bases from V and 2 bases from J, the junction contained 4 bases not matched to a gene. The CDR3 region is CASSSLAGGTNTGELFF. CDR3 bases: TGCGCCAGCAGCTCACTAGCGGGGGGGACAAACACCGGGGAGCTGTTTTTT.

The rearrangement uses TRBV10-3 and TRBJ2-2, with 8 positions matching TRBD2. CDR3 length: 15 residues. Losses at the gene ends were 3 bases for V and 10 bases for J; bases not matched to a gene: 10. Germline CDR1 ENHRY, CDR2 SYGVKD. In nucleotides, the CDR3 is TGTGCCATCAGTGAAAGGGCAGGAGCGGGGGAGGAGCTGTTTTTT. Encoded protein: CAISERAGAGEELFF.